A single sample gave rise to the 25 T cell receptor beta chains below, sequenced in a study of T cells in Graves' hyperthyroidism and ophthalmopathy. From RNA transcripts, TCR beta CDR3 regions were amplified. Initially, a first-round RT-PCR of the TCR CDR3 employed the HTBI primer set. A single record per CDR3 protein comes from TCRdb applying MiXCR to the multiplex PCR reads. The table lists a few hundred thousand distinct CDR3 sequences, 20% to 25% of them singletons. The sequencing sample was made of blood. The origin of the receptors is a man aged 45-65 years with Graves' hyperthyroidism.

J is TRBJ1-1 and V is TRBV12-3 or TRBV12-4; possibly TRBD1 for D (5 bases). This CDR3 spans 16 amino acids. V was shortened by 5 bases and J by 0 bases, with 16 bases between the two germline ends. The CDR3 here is CASSPVGGLMNTEAFF. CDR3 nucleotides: TGTGCCAGCAGTCCGGTTGGGGGACTGATGAACACTGAAGCTTTCTTT.

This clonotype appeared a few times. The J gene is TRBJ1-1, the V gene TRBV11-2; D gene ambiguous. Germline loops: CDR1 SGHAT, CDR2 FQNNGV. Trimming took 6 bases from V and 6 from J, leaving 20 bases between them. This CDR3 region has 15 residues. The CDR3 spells CASSATTGGSSEAFF. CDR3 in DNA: TGTGCCAGCAGTGCGACTACGGGAGGTTCCTCTGAAGCTTTCTTT.

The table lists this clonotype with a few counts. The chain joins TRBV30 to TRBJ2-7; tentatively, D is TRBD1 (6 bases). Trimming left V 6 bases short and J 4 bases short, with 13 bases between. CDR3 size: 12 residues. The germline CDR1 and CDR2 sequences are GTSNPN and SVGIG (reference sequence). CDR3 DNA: TGTGCCTGTATGAGGGGGTATTACGAGCAGTACTTC. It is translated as CACMRGYYEQYF.

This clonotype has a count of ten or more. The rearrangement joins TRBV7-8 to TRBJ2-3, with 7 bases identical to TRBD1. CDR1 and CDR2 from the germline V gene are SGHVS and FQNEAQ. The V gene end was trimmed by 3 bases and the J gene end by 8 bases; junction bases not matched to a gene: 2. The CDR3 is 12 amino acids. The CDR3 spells CASSLNRGTQYF. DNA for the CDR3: TGTGCCAGCAGCTTGAACAGGGGTACGCAGTATTTT.

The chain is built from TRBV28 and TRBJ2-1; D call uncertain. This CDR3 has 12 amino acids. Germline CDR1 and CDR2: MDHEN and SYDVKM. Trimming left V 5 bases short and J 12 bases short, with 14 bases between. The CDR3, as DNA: TGTGCCAGCAGTCCAAAGACATCCGGGCAGTTCTTC. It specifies CASSPKTSGQFF.

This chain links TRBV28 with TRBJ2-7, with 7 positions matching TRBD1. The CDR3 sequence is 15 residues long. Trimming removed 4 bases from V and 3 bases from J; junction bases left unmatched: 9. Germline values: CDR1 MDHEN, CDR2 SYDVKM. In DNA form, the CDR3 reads TGTGCCAGCAGTTCAAGGGGGCTAAACCTCTACGAGCAGTACTTC. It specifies CASSSRGLNLYEQYF.

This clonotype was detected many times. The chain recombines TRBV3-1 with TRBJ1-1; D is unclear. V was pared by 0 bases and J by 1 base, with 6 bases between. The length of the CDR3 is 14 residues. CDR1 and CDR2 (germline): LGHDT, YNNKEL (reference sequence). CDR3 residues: CASSQDVQNTEAFF. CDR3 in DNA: TGTGCCAGCAGCCAAGATGTTCAGAACACTGAAGCTTTCTTT.

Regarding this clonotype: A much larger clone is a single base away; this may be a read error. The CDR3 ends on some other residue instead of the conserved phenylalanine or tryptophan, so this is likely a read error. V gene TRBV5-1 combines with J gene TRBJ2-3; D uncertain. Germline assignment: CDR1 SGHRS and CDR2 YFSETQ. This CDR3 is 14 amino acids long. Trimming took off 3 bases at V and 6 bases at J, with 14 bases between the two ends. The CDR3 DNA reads TGCGCCAGCAGCTCGCTGGATGGTGATGATACGCAGTATTCT. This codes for CASSSLDGDDTQYS.

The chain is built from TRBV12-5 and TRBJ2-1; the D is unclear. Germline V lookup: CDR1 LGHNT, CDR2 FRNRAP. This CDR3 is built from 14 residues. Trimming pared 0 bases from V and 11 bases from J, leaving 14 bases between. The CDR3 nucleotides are TGTGCTAGTGGTTTGGTAGAAGGGAACAACAAGCAGTTCTTC. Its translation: CASGLVEGNNKQFF. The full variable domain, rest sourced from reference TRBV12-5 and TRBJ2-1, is DARVTQTPRHKVTEMGQEVTMRCQPILGHNTVFWYRQTMMQGLELLAYFRNRAPLDDSGMPKDRFSAEMPDATLATLKIQPSEPRDSAVYFCASGLVEGNNKQFFGPGTRLTVL.

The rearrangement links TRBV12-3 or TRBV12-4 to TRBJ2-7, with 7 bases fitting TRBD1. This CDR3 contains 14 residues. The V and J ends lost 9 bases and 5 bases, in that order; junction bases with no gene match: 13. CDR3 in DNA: TGTGCCAGTCAACGGACAGGAATAGACAACGAGCAGTACTTC. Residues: CASQRTGIDNEQYF.

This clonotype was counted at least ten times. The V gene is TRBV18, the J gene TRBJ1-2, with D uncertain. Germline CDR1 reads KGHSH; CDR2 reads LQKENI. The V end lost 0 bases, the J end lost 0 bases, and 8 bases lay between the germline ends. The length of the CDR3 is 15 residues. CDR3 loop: CASSPPSSSNYGYTF. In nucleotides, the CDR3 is TGTGCCAGCTCACCACCATCTAGCTCTAACTATGGCTACACCTTC.

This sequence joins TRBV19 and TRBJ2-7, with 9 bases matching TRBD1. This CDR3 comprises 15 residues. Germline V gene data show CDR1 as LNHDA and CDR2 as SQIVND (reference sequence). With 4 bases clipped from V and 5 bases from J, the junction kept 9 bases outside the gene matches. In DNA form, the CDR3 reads TGTGCCAGTAGTAGGGAGGGGACAGGGAGGCACGAGCAGTACTTC. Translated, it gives CASSREGTGRHEQYF.

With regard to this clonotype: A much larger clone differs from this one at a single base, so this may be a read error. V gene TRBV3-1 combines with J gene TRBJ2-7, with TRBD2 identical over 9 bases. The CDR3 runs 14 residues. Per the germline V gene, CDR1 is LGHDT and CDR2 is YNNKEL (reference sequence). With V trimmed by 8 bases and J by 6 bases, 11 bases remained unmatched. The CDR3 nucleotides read TGTGCCAGCGGCCCACTAGCGGGTCGTGGCGAGCAGTACTTC. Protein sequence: CASGPLAGRGEQYF.

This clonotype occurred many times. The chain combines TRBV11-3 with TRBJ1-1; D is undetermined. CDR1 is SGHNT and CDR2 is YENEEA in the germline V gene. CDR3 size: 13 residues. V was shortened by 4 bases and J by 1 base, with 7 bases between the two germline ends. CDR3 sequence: CASSSVGNTEAFF. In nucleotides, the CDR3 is TGTGCCAGCAGCTCCGTAGGGAACACTGAAGCTTTCTTT.

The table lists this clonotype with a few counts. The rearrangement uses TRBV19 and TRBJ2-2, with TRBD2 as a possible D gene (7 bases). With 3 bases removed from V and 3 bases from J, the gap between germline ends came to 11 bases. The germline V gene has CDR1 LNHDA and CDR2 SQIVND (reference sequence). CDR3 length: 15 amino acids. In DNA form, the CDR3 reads TGTGCCAGTAGTATTAAGGGGGGGCACACCGGGGAGCTGTTTTTT. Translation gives CASSIKGGHTGELFF. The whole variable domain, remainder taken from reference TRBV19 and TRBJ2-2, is DGGITQSPKYLFRKEGQNVTLSCEQNLNHDAMYWYRQDPGQGLRLIYYSQIVNDFQKGDIAEGYSVSREKKESFPLTVTSAQKNPTAFYLCASSIKGGHTGELFFGEGSRLTVL.

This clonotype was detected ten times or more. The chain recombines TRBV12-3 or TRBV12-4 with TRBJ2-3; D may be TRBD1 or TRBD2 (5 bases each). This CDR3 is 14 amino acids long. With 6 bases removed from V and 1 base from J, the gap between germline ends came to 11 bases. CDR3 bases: TGTGCCAGCAGACGCGTGGGGGGCACAGATACGCAGTATTTT. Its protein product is CASRRVGGTDTQYF.

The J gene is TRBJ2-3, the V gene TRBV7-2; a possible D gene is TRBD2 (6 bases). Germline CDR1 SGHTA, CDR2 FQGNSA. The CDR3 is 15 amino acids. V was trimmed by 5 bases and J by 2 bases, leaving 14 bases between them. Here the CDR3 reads CASSRSGDPTDTQYF. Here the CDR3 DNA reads TGTGCCAGCAGCCGTAGCGGAGATCCCACAGATACGCAGTATTTT.

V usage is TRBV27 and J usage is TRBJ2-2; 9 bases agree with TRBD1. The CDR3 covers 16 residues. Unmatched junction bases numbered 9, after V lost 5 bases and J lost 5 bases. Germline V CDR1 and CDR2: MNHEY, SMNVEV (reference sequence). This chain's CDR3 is CASSRTGTGSTGELFF. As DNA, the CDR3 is TGTGCCAGCAGTAGGACCGGGACAGGGAGTACCGGGGAGCTGTTTTTT.

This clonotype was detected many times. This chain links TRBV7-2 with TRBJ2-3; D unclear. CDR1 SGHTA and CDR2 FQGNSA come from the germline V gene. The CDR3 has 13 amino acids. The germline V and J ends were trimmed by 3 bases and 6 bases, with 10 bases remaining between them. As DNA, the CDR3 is TGTGCCAGCAGCTTGCATGGTCCGGATACGCAGTATTTT. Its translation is CASSLHGPDTQYF.

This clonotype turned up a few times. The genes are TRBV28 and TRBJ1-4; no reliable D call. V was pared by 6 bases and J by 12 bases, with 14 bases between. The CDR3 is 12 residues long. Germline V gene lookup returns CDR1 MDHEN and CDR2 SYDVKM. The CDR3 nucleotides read TGTGCCAGCAGGCCCGGTGGGAGGGAACTGTTTTTT. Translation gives CASRPGGRELFF.

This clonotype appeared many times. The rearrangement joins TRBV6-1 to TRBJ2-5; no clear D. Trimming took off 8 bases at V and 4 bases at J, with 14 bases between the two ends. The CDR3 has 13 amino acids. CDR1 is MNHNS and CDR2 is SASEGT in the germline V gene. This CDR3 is CASGSDPRETQYF. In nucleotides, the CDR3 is TGTGCCAGCGGATCAGACCCAAGAGAGACCCAGTACTTC.

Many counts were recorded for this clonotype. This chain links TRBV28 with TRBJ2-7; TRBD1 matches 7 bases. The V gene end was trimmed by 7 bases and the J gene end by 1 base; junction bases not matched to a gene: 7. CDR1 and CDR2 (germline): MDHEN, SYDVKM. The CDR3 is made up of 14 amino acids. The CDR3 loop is CASTDRAFSYEQYF. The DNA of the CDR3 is TGTGCCAGCACTGACAGGGCGTTTTCCTACGAGCAGTACTTC.

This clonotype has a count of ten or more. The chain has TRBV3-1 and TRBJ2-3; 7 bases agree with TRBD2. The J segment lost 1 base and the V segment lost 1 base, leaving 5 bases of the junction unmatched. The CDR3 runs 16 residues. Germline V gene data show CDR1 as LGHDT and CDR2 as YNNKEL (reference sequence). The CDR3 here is CASSQGTRSGTDTQYF. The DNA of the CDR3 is TGTGCCAGCAGCCAAGGGACTAGATCGGGCACAGATACGCAGTATTTT.

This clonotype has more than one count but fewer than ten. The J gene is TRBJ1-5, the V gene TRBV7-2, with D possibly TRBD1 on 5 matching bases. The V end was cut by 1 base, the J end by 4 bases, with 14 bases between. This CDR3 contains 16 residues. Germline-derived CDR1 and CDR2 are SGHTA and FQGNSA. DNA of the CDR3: TGTGCCAGCAGCTTAGGGGCTGCGACAGCTAATCAGCCCCAGCATTTT. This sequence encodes CASSLGAATANQPQHF.

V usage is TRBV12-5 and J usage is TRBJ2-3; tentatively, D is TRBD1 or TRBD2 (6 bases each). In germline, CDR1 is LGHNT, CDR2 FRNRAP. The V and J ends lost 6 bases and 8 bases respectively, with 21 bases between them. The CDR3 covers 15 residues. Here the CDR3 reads CASGILAGEAATQYF. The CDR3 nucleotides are TGTGCTAGTGGGATACTAGCAGGGGAGGCGGCTACGCAGTATTTT. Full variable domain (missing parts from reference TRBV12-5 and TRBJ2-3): DARVTQTPRHKVTEMGQEVTMRCQPILGHNTVFWYRQTMMQGLELLAYFRNRAPLDDSGMPKDRFSAEMPDATLATLKIQPSEPRDSAVYFCASGILAGEAATQYFGPGTRLTVL.